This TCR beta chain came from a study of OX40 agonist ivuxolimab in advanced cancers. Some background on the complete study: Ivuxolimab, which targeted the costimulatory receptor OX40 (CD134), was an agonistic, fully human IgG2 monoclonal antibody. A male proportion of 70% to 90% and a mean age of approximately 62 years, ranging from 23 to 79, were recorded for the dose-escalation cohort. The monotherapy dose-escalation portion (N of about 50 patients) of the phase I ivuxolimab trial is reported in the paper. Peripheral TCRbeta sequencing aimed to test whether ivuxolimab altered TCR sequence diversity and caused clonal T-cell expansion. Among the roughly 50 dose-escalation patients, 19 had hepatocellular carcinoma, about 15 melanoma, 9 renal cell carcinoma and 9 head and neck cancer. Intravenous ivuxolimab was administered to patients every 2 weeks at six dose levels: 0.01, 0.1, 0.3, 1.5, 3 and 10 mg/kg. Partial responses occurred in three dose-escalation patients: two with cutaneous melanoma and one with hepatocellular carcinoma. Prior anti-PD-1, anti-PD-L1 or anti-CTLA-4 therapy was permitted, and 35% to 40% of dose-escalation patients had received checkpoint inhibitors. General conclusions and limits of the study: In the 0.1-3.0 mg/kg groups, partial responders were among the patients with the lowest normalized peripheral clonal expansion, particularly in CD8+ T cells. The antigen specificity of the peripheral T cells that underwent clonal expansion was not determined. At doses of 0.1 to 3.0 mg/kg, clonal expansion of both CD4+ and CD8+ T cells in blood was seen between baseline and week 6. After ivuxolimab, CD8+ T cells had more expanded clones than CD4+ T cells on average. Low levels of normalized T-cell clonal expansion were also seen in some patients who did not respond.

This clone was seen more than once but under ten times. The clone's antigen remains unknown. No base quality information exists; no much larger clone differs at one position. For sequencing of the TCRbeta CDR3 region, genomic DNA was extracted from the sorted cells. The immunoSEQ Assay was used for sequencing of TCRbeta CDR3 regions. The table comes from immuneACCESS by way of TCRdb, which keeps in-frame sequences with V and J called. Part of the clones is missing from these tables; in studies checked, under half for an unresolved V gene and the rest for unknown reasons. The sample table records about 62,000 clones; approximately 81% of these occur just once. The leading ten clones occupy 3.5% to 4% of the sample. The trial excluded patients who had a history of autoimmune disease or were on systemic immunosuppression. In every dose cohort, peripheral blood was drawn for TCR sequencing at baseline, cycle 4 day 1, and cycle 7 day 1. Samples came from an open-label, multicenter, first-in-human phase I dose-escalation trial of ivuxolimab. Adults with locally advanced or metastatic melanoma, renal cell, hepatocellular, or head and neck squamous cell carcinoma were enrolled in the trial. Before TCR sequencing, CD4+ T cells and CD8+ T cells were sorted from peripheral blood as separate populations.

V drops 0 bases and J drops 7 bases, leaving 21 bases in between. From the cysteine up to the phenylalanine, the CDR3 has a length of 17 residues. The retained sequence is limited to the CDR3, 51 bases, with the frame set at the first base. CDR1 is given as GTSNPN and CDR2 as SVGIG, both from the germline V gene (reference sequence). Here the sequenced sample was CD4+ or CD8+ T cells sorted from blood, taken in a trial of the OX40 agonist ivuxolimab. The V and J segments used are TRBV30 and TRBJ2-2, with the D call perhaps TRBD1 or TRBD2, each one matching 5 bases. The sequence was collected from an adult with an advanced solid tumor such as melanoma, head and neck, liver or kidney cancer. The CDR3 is CAWSVLGAPGVGGELFF. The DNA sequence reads TGTGCCTGGAGTGTCCTCGGGGCCCCCGGGGTTGGCGGGGAGCTGTTTTTT.